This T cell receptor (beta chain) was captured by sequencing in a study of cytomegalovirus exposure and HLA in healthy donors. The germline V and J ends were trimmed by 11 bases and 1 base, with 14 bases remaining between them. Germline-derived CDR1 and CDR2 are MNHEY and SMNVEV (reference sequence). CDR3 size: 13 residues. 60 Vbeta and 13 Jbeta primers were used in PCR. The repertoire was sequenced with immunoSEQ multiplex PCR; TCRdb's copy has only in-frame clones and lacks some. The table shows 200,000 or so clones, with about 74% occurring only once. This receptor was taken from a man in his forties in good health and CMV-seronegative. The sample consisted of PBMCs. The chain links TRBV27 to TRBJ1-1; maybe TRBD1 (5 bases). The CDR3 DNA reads TGTGCCCCGGGGGAACAGAAGAACACTGAAGCTTTCTTT. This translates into CAPGEQKNTEAFF.